Shown below are 12 T cell receptor beta chains from a single sample sequenced in a study of cytomegalovirus exposure and HLA in healthy donors (dated by TCRdb to the late 2010s). Receptor amplification or capture employed the immunoSEQ multiplex PCR assay. The multiplex PCR relied on a mix of 60 forward primers for TCR Vbeta segments and 13 reverse primers for TCR Jbeta segments. Not all clones reach the TCRdb copy of this immuneACCESS table, which keeps in-frame sequences only. Checked studies attribute under half of the gap to unresolved V genes and leave the rest unexplained. This sample has 200,000 to 250,000 clones in its table, and 85% to 90% of those were observed once. About 1% of the sample is taken by the ten largest. The sequenced sample was PBMCs. Receptor source: a woman aged 18-29 years in good health and CMV-seronegative.

V usage is TRBV21-1 and J usage is TRBJ1-2; no check of the table's D call, TRBD1, against the DNA was made. TRBV21-1 is a pseudogene segment. The CDR3 has 17 residues. The CDR3 DNA follows: TGTGCCAGCAGCAAAGGGCATAGGGGACAGGGGGCTGGAGGCTACACCTTC. Its translation is CASSKGHRGQGAGGYTF.

The chain carries TRBV27 and TRBJ1-6, with a weak D call TRBD1 (5 bases). This CDR3 spans 16 amino acids. The V gene's germline CDR1 is MNHEY and CDR2 SMNVEV (reference sequence). Trimming shortened V by 5 bases and J by 6 bases, and 17 bases separated the two germline ends. CDR3 in amino acids: CASSPAEGLGNSPLHF. Here the CDR3 DNA reads TGTGCCAGCAGTCCAGCGGAGGGGCTCGGTAATTCACCCCTCCACTTT.

The V gene is TRBV7-2, the J gene TRBJ2-5, with 9 nucleotides matching TRBD1. V lost 7 bases to trimming and J lost 3 bases; unmatched junction nucleotides: 3. Germline values: CDR1 SGHTA, CDR2 FQGNSA. The CDR3 spans 13 residues. The CDR3 nucleotides are TGTGCCAGCACCTGGGACAGGGAAGAGACCCAGTACTTC. Its translation is CASTWDREETQYF.

This clone was counted between two and nine times. The CDR3 nucleotides are TGTGCCAGCAGTTCATGGGGAGAAATGAACACTGAAGCTTTCTTT. Translated: CASSSWGEMNTEAFF. V is TRBV27 and J is TRBJ1-1, with D hard to call. Germline CDR1 and CDR2: MNHEY and SMNVEV (reference sequence). The CDR3 has 15 amino acids. V gave up 4 bases and J gave up 0 bases, with 12 bases separating them.

The rearrangement uses TRBV5-1 and TRBJ2-1; TRBD1 matches 9 bases. CDR3 length: 15 residues. Trimming at V came to 2 bases and at J to 7 bases, leaving 7 bases not matched to a gene. Germline values: CDR1 SGHRS, CDR2 YFSETQ. In DNA, the CDR3 is TGCGCCAGCAGCTTTTATGGGACAGGGAAGAATGAGCAGTTCTTC. Its translation: CASSFYGTGKNEQFF.

This chain links TRBV11-3 with TRBJ2-5; 9 bases fit TRBD2. CDR3 size: 15 residues. The junction had 8 bases not matched to a gene; V was cut back by 4 bases and J by 5 bases. The germline V gene encodes CDR1 SGHNT and CDR2 YENEEA. CDR3 sequence (DNA): TGTGCCAGCAGCTCGGTTAGCGGGAGAGGGGAGACCCAGTACTTC. As protein: CASSSVSGRGETQYF.

The V call is TRBV4-3, the J call TRBJ2-1; 11 bases fit TRBD2. The germline V gene encodes CDR1 LGHNA and CDR2 YSLEER. The CDR3 covers 20 residues. V gave up 0 bases and J gave up 4 bases; unmatched junction bases: 14. CDR3 sequence: CASSQDFIFGGLAVYNEQFF. The CDR3, as DNA: TGCGCCAGCAGCCAAGATTTTATTTTCGGGGGACTAGCGGTTTACAATGAGCAGTTCTTC.

V is TRBV6-5 and J is TRBJ1-3; no reliable D call. The ends were cut back, 5 bases at V and 7 bases at J, with 6 bases in the middle. The CDR3 runs 11 residues. The germline gives CDR1 MNHEY, CDR2 SVGAGI. The CDR3 nucleotides read TGTGCCAGCAGTGCGAAGAACACCATATATTTT. Amino acids: CASSAKNTIYF.

The chain combines TRBV7-8 with TRBJ2-7; 11 bases fit TRBD1. V lost 2 bases and J lost 4; bases outside the gene matches: 7. CDR1 is SGHVS, CDR2 FQNEAQ, per germline. The CDR3 sequence is 16 residues long. The chain's CDR3 is CASSLFGQGARYEQYF. CDR3 sequence (DNA): TGTGCCAGCAGCTTATTCGGACAGGGGGCCAGGTACGAGCAGTACTTC. The whole variable domain, filled in from reference TRBV7-8 and TRBJ2-7, reads GAGVSQSPRYKVAKRGQDVALRCDPISGHVSLFWYQQALGQGPEFLTYFQNEAQLDKSGLPSDRFFAERPEGSVSTLKIQRTQQEDSAVYLCASSLFGQGARYEQYFGPGTRLTVT.

The chain is built from TRBV4-1 and TRBJ2-7; 7 bases are a match to TRBD1. Germline V CDR1 and CDR2: MGHRA, YSYEKL. The CDR3 contains 13 residues. J lost 6 bases, V lost 2 bases, and 4 bases had no gene match. CDR3 coding DNA: TGCGCCAGCAGCCAACAGGGGGACGGCGAGCAGTACTTC. Encoded protein: CASSQQGDGEQYF.

V is TRBV7-2 and J is TRBJ1-1; D gene uncertain. The CDR3 has 14 amino acids. CDR1 and CDR2 from the germline V gene are SGHTA and FQGNSA. The ends were cut back, 5 bases at V and 4 bases at J, with 14 bases in the middle. The CDR3 nucleotides read TGTGCCAGCAGCGAGAGATACACGGGCACTGAAGCTTTCTTT. This sequence encodes CASSERYTGTEAFF.

The chain carries TRBV5-1 and TRBJ2-1; D is unresolved. This CDR3 comprises 14 residues. Between the trimmed V and J ends, which lost 0 bases and 7 bases, there was a span of 11 bases. CDR1 is SGHRS and CDR2 is YFSETQ in the germline V gene. This chain's CDR3 is CASSLGSRWNEQFF. The CDR3 DNA reads as TGCGCCAGCAGCTTGGGATCTAGATGGAATGAGCAGTTCTTC.